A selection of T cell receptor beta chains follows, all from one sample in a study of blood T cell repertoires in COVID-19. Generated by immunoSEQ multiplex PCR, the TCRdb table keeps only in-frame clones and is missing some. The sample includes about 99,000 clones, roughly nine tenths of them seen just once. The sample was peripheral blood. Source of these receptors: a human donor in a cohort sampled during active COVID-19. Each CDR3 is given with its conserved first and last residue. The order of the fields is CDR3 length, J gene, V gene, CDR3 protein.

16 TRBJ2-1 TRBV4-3 CASSQGSAGAYNEQFF
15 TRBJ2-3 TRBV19 CASSTSGYQTDTQYF
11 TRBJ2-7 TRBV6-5 CASRGTYEQYF
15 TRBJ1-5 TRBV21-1 CASSKDVQSNQPQHF
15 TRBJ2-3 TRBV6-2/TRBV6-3 CASSYDGLAADTQYF
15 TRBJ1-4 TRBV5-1 CASSFRDRGMEKLFF
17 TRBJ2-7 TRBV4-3 CASSQRFSKRQSYEQYF
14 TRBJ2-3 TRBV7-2 CASSLDVGTDTQYF
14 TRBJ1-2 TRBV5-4 CASTAGGGMGGYTF
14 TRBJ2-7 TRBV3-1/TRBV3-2 CASSQDVRVEEQYF
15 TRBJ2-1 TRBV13 CASSRAGTGYNEQFF
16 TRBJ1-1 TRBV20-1 CSASPSVRTTPTEAFF
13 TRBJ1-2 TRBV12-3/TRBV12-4 CASSIGAYYGYTF
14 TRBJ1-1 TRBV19 CASSASWRGPEAFF
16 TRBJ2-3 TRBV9 CASSAISGASPDTQYF
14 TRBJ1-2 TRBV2 CASKPDWAGDGYTF
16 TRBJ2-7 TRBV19 CASSSQTSGSSYEQYF
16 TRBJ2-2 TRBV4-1 CASSQVPGLVAGELFF
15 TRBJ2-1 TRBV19 CASNSAGGSYNEQFF
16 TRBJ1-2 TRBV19 CASRPELAYWDSGYTF
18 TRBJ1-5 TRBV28 CASSTIVDSTYSNQPQHF
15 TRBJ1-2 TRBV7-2 CASSFNTGGYYGYTF
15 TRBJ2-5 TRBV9 CASSVGQGGLETQYF
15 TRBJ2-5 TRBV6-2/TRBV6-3 CASSPLRRNQETQYF
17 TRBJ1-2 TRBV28 CASENSRGTVANYGYTF
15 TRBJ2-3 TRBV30 CAWSPLAGVTSTQYF
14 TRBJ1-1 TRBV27 CASSSTGVNTEAFF
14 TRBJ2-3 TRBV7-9 CASRPTGNSDTQYF
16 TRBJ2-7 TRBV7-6 CASSLVGLAGSYEQYF
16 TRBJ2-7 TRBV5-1 CASSLVGGAFSYEQYF
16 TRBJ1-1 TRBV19 CASSLGLRGARSEAFF
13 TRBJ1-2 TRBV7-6 CASSLFRGYGYTF
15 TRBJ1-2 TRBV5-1 CASSSSQGGGYGYTF
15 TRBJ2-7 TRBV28 CASSQSATGSYEQYF
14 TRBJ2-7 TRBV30 CAWSDGGRGYEQYF
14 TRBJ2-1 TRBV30 CAWNPLAGWGEQFF
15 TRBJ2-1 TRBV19 CASSMLDREGNEQFF
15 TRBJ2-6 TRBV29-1 CSVELTRSGANVLTF
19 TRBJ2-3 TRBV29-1 CSVARLAGARIPSTDTQYF
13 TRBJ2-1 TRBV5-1 CASSSGTSDEQFF
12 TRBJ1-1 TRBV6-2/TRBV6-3 CASSPVGTEAFF
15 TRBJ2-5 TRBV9 CASSVAGGSRETQYF
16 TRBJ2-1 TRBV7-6 CASRKLPGQGDNEQFF
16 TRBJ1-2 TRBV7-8 CASSLDPRGGFYGYTF
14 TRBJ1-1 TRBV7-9 CASSLQGPNTEAFF
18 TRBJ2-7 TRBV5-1 CASSLATGGARQSYEQYF
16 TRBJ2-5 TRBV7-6 CASSLLGTPDGETQYF
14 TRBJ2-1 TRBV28 CASSLREGRNEQFF
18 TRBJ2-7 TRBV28 CASSFVSMEAPEAYEQYF
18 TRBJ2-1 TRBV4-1 CASSLAGGVLGLNNEQFF
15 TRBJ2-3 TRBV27 CASRTDNPGSGTQYF
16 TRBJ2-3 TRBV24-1 CATSRGLAGVADTQYF
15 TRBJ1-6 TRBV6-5 CASNFKGTADSPLHF